This T cell receptor beta chain emerged from a study of T cells in Graves' hyperthyroidism and ophthalmopathy. This clonotype was counted ten times or more. CDR3 size: 13 residues. Germline lookup yields CDR1 ENHRY and CDR2 SYGVKD. V lost 0 bases and J lost 4, with 7 bases in between. From RNA transcripts, TCR beta CDR3 regions were amplified. The HTBI primer set was used in a first-round RT-PCR of the TCR CDR3. A single record per CDR3 protein comes from TCRdb applying MiXCR to the multiplex PCR reads. The repertoire consists of under 650,000 distinct CDR3 sequences, with about 16% occurring once and the leading ten covering less than 4.5%.

The chain combines TRBV10-3 with TRBJ2-7, with D possibly matching TRBD2 (5 bases). Material: blood. The TCR sequence derives from a woman under 40 with Graves' hyperthyroidism. The DNA of the CDR3 is TGTGCCATCAGTGAGTCGACGGGGTACGAGCAGTACTTC. Its translation is CAISESTGYEQYF.